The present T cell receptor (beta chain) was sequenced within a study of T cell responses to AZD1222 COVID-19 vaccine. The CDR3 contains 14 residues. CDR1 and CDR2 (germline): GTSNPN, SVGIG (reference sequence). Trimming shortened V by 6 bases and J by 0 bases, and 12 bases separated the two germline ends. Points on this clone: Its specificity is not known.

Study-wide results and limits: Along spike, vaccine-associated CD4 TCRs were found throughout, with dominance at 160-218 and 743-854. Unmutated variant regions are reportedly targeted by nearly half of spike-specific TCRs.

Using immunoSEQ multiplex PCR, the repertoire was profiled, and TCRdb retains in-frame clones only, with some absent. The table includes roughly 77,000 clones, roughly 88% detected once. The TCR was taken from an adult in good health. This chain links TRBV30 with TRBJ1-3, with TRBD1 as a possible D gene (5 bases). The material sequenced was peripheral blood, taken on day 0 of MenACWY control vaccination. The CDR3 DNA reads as TGTGCCTGTCTGAACAGGAACTCTGGAAACACCATATATTTT. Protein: CACLNRNSGNTIYF.